This TCR beta chain was documented in a study of T cells in Graves' hyperthyroidism and ophthalmopathy. This clonotype has at least ten counts. Template material for amplifying TCR beta CDR3 regions consisted of RNA transcripts. HTBI primers were the set used in a first-round RT-PCR of the TCR CDR3. TCRdb processed the multiplex PCR reads anew with MiXCR; each CDR3 protein has one entry. The table lists hundreds of thousands of distinct CDR3 sequences, around 13% of them singletons, with approximately 12% in the top ten. The length of the CDR3 is 14 residues. CDR1 and CDR2 (germline): SGHTA, FQGNSA. Trimming at V came to 4 bases and at J to 4 bases, leaving 4 bases not matched to a gene.

This chain uses TRBV7-2 with TRBJ2-5; 9 nucleotides agree with TRBD1. Material for sequencing was blood. The sequence was obtained from a woman aged 45 to 65 with Graves' ophthalmopathy. In DNA, the CDR3 is TGTGCCAGCAGCTCTCCGGGACAGGGAGAGACCCAGTACTTC. As protein: CASSSPGQGETQYF.